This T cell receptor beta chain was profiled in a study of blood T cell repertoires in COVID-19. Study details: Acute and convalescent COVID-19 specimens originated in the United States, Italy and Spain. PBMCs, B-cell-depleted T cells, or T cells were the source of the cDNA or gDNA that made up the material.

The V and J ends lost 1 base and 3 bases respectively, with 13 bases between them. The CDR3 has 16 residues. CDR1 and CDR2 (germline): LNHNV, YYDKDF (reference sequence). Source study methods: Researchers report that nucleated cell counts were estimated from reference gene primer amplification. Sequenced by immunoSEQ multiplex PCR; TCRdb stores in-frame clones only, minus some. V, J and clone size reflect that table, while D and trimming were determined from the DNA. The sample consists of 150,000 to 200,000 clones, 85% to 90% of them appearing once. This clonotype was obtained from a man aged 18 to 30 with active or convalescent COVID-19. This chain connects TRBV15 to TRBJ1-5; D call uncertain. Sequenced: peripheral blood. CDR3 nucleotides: TGTGCCACCAGCAGAGGTGTAGGGAGAAACAATCAGCCCCAGCATTTT. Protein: CATSRGVGRNNQPQHF.